A selection of T cell receptor beta chains follows, all from one sample in a study of circulating and synovial CD4+ cells in juvenile arthritis. Profiling relied on immunoSEQ multiplex PCR, and the TCRdb table lists in-frame clones only, not all of them. The data contain about 36,000 clones, around 95% of them singletons. Sequencing was carried out using CD4+ T cells from blood. These receptors came from a human donor with juvenile idiopathic arthritis. Each CDR3 is given with its conserved first and last residue. D genes are given only for firm matches. Part of the rows lack a size; the others show once, few, many or a class for expanded clones.

D gene	V gene	J gene	clone size	CDR3 protein	CDR3 DNA
TRBD1	TRBV7-9	TRBJ2-3	once	CASSFRDRGFTDTQYF	TGTGCCAGCAGCTTCCGGGACAGGGGATTCACAGATACGCAGTATTTT
TRBD2	TRBV6-5	TRBJ2-5	NA	CASSYSSGGARETQYF	TGTGCCAGCAGTTACTCTAGCGGGGGGGCCAGGGAGACCCAGTACTTC
TRBD1	TRBV19	TRBJ1-2	NA	CASSPRTGGGRTYGYTF	TGTGCCAGTAGTCCCCGGACAGGAGGGGGCCGCACCTATGGCTACACCTTC
TRBD1	TRBV5-1	TRBJ2-3	NA	CASSRTGGPGSTDTQYF	TGCGCCAGCAGCCGGACAGGGGGCCCGGGGAGCACAGATACGCAGTATTTT
NA	TRBV11-2	TRBJ1-2	NA	CASSLGATNYGYTF	TGTGCCAGCAGCTTAGGGGCAACGAACTATGGCTACACCTTC
TRBD1	TRBV5-4	TRBJ1-2	NA	CASSLSRPGGVTLYGYTF	TGTGCCAGCAGCTTGTCCCGGCCAGGGGGTGTTACGTTGTATGGCTACACCTTC
NA	TRBV6-1	TRBJ1-3	NA	CASSEADGGGSGNTIYF	TGTGCCAGCAGTGAAGCGGACGGGGGAGGGTCTGGAAACACCATATATTTT
NA	TRBV6-1	TRBJ2-1	NA	CASSGARSPRGRYNEQFF	TGTGCCAGCAGTGGCGCTAGGAGTCCTCGTGGCCGATACAATGAGCAGTTCTTC
NA	TRBV5-6	TRBJ2-7	NA	CASSLAQGISYEQYF	TGTGCCAGCAGCTTGGCCCAGGGGATCTCCTACGAGCAGTACTTC
NA	TRBV5-8	TRBJ1-1	NA	CASSTPLSGGRAEAFF	TGTGCCAGCAGCACCCCACTAAGCGGGGGGAGGGCTGAAGCTTTCTTT
NA	TRBV19	TRBJ1-6	NA	CASSPQRSSYNSPLHF	TGTGCCAGTAGCCCTCAACGGAGCTCCTATAATTCCCCCCTCCACTTT
TRBD1	TRBV7-9	TRBJ1-6	NA	CASSLALAGGSYNSPLHF	TGTGCCAGCAGCTTAGCGTTGGCAGGGGGCTCCTATAATTCCCCCCTCCACTTT
NA	TRBV7-9	TRBJ2-2	NA	CASSLLNGANTGELFF	TGTGCCAGCAGCTTACTGAACGGAGCGAACACCGGGGAGCTGTTTTTT
TRBD1	TRBV10-3	TRBJ2-5	NA	CAISVRDREETQYF	TGTGCCATCAGTGTTCGGGACAGGGAAGAGACCCAGTACTTC
NA	TRBV5-6	TRBJ1-2	NA	CASSLGETVNYGYTF	TGTGCCAGCAGCTTGGGAGAAACGGTTAACTATGGCTACACCTTC
NA	TRBV13	TRBJ2-5	NA	CASSLVGGQETQYF	TGTGCCAGCAGCTTAGTAGGAGGGCAAGAGACCCAGTACTTC
TRBD1	TRBV30	TRBJ1-5	NA	CAWGQGWGSNQPQHF	TGTGCCTGGGGACAGGGTTGGGGTAGCAATCAGCCCCAGCATTTT
TRBD1	TRBV19	TRBJ1-2	NA	CASGKFGTDYGYTF	TGTGCCAGTGGGAAATTCGGGACAGACTATGGCTACACCTTC
NA	TRBV1	TRBJ2-5	NA	CTSSHRVSETQYF	TGCACCAGCAGCCACAGGGTTTCAGAGACCCAGTACTTC
NA	TRBV7-6	TRBJ1-3	NA	CASSLTFLRLVSGNTIYF	TGTGCCAGCAGCTTAACTTTTCTCAGACTGGTCTCTGGAAACACCATATATTTT
NA	TRBV5-8	TRBJ1-2	NA	CASSFTGFYGYTF	TGTGCCAGCAGCTTCACAGGGTTCTATGGCTACACCTTC
NA	TRBV5-4	TRBJ1-2	NA	CASSPGQTAYGYTF	TGTGCCAGCAGCCCGGGACAAACGGCCTATGGCTACACCTTC